This T cell receptor beta chain was documented in a study of OX40 agonist ivuxolimab in advanced cancers. At the level of the whole study: Ivuxolimab was an agonistic, fully human IgG2 monoclonal antibody directed against OX40 (CD134), a costimulatory receptor. Intravenous ivuxolimab was administered to patients every 2 weeks at six dose levels: 0.01, 0.1, 0.3, 1.5, 3 and 10 mg/kg. Of the roughly 52 dose-escalation patients, hepatocellular carcinoma was present in some 19, melanoma in around 15, renal cell carcinoma in 9 and head and neck cancer in 9. A male proportion of approximately 83% and a mean age of around 60 years, ranging from about 20 to 85, were recorded for the dose-escalation cohort. Prior anti-PD-1, anti-PD-L1 or anti-CTLA-4 therapy was permitted, and checkpoint inhibitors had been received by around 39% of dose-escalation patients. Partial responses were achieved by three dose-escalation patients, of whom one had hepatocellular carcinoma and two had cutaneous melanoma. Peripheral TCRbeta sequencing was intended to test whether TCR sequence diversity was altered and clonal T-cell expansion was caused by ivuxolimab. The paper describes the monotherapy dose-escalation part (N of about 47 patients) of the phase I trial of ivuxolimab. Paper-wide results and their limitations: In partial responders in the 0.1-3.0 mg/kg groups, normalized peripheral clonal expansion was found to be among the lowest, especially among CD8+ T cells. At doses of 0.1 to 3.0 mg/kg, clonal expansion of both CD4+ and CD8+ T cells in blood was seen between baseline and week 6. Low levels of normalized T-cell clonal expansion were also seen in some nonresponding patients. After ivuxolimab, CD8+ T cells had more expanded clones than CD4+ T cells on average. The antigen specificity of the peripheral T cells that underwent clonal expansion was not determined.

Patients with autoimmune disease history or receiving systemic immunosuppression were excluded from the trial. Peripheral blood for TCR sequencing was collected from all dose cohorts at baseline, on cycle 4 day 1, and on cycle 7 day 1. The samples were taken from a phase I, first-in-human, multicenter, open-label dose-escalation trial of ivuxolimab. Adults with locally advanced or metastatic melanoma, renal cell carcinoma, hepatocellular carcinoma or head and neck squamous cell carcinoma were enrolled in the trial. Before TCR sequencing, CD4+ T cells and CD8+ T cells were sorted from peripheral blood as separate populations. Between the V and J ends, shortened by 2 bases and 1 base respectively, the junction contains 7 bases. Looking up the germline V gene yields CDR1 SGHRS and CDR2 YFSETQ. The cysteine opens and the phenylalanine closes a CDR3 of 14 amino acids. The only DNA kept is the CDR3, 42 bases in frame from the first base.

Genomic DNA was isolated from the sorted cells so that the TCRbeta CDR3 region could be sequenced. The immunoSEQ Assay was used to sequence the TCRbeta CDR3 regions. TCRdb took over this immuneACCESS table, retaining in-frame rearrangements with V and J assigned. Such tables are incomplete; in checked studies, under half of the missing clones stem from an unresolved V gene, and the remainder is unexplained. The sample profile shows approximately 90,000 clones; roughly 87% of them were found once. In total, the top ten clones hold roughly 0.33% of the sample. As to this clone: What this receptor recognizes is not known. Base qualities are not at hand, and no much larger clone is one base apart.

The sequence derives from an adult with an advanced solid tumor such as melanoma, head and neck, liver or kidney cancer. The chain uses TRBV5-1 and TRBJ1-3; the best D guess is TRBD1, with 6 bases matching. Sequenced material: CD4+ or CD8+ T cells sorted from blood, taken in a trial of the OX40 agonist ivuxolimab. The DNA sequence reads TGCGCCAGCAGCTTAACAGGGTCTGGAAACACCATATATTTT. The translation is CASSLTGSGNTIYF.